This T cell receptor (beta chain) was profiled in a study of blood T cell repertoires in COVID-19. Study details: Samples came from the United States, Italy and Spain, spanning acute and convalescent COVID-19. T cells, B-cell-depleted T cells, or PBMCs provided the cDNA or gDNA that served as material.

The germline V gene encodes CDR1 MNHEY and CDR2 SMNVEV (reference sequence). The CDR3 covers 16 residues. Deletions cut 0 bases from V and 0 bases from J, with 11 bases between. Followed longitudinally, the Seattle patients had been enrolled during active infection. Authors' analysis steps: How many nucleated cells were present was estimated from reference gene primer amplification. Profiling relied on immunoSEQ multiplex PCR, and the TCRdb table lists in-frame clones only, not all of them. V and J calls and clone size are those listed in that table; D and trimming were worked out from the DNA. The sample holds over 150,000 clones, under 85% seen once. This clone was observed once.

Sequenced input: peripheral blood. The clonotype comes from a man aged 55-75 years with COVID-19, enrolled during active disease. This chain uses TRBV27 with TRBJ1-1, with a tentative D call TRBD1 (6 bases). CDR3 amino acids: CASSLSWTELNTEAFF. CDR3 nucleotide sequence: TGTGCCAGCAGTTTATCCTGGACAGAGTTGAACACTGAAGCTTTCTTT.